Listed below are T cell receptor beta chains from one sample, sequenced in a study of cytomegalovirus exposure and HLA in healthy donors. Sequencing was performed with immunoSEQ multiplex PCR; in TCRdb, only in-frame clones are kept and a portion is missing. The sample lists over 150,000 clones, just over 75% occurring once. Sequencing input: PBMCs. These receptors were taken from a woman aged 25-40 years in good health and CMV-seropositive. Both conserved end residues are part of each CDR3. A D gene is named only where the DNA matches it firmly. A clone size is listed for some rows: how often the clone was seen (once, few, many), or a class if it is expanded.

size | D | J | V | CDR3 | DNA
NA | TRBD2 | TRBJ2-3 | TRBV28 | CASSLSTSGSGVDTQYF | TGTGCCAGCAGTCTCAGCACTAGCGGGAGCGGGGTGGATACGCAGTATTTT
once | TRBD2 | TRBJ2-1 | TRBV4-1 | CASSPLAGGPLTEQFF | TGCGCCAGCAGCCCGCTAGCGGGAGGGCCGCTTACTGAGCAGTTCTTC
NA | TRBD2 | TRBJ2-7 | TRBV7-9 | CASSSVAGDHYEQYF | TGTGCCAGCAGCTCCGTAGCGGGAGATCACTACGAGCAGTACTTC
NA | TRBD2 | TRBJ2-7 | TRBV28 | CASSGLADFTSKYF | TGTGCCAGCAGCGGACTAGCGGACTTTACGAGCAAGTACTTC
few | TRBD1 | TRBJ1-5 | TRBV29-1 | CSVEEPGGIQPQHF | TGCAGCGTTGAAGAACCAGGGGGGATTCAGCCCCAGCATTTT
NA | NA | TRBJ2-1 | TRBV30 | CAWIPGLRHEQFF | TGTGCCTGGATTCCGGGACTTCGACATGAGCAGTTCTTC
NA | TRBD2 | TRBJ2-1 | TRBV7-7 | CASSIAGGINEQFF | TGTGCCAGCAGTATAGCCGGGGGGATCAATGAGCAGTTCTTC
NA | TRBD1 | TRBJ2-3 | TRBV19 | CASSPETGDTQYF | TGTGCCAGTAGTCCAGAGACAGGGGATACGCAGTATTTT
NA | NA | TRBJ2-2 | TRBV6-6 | CASSYNPTTTGELFF | TGTGCCAGCAGTTATAATCCTACCACCACCGGGGAGCTGTTTTTT
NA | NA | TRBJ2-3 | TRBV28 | CASSRGTDTQYF | TGTGCCAGCAGTCGCGGCACAGATACGCAGTATTTT
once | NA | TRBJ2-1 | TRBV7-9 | CASSWGVNEQFF | TGTGCCAGCAGCTGGGGGGTGAATGAGCAGTTCTTC
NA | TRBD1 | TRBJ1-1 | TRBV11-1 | CASTRRQGPGDTEAFF | TGTGCCAGCACACGCAGACAGGGACCTGGGGACACTGAAGCTTTCTTT
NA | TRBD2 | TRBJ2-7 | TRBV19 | CASRAGWGEAYEQYF | TGTGCCAGTAGAGCGGGGTGGGGCGAAGCCTACGAGCAGTACTTC
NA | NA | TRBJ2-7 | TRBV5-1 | CASSLLGGTYEQYF | TGCGCCAGCAGCTTGTTAGGGGGAACCTACGAGCAGTACTTC
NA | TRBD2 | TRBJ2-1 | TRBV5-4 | CASSWGLAPNEQFF | TGTGCCAGCAGCTGGGGACTAGCTCCCAATGAGCAGTTCTTC
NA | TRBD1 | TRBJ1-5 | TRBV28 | CASSFLDRGESPQHF | TGTGCCAGCAGTTTCTTGGACAGGGGTGAATCGCCCCAGCATTTT
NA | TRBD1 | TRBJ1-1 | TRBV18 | CASSPIEQGPEAFF | TGTGCCAGCTCACCAATTGAACAGGGGCCTGAAGCTTTCTTT
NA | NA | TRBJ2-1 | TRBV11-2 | CASSPGVYEQFF | TGTGCCAGCAGCCCCGGGGTGTATGAGCAGTTCTTC
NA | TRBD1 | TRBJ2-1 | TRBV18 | CASSPGQGGYEQFF | TGTGCCAGCTCACCGGGACAGGGTGGTTATGAGCAGTTCTTC
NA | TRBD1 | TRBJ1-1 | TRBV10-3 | CAISRDRGYAEAFF | TGTGCCATCAGCCGGGACAGGGGATACGCTGAAGCTTTCTTT
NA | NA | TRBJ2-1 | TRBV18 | CASRPSGSSSYNEQFF | TGTGCCAGCCGTCCCAGCGGGTCTTCTTCCTACAATGAGCAGTTCTTC
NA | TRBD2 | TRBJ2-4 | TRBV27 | CASSLSLAVPGENIQYF | TGTGCCAGCAGTTTATCACTAGCGGTCCCGGGCGAAAACATTCAGTACTTC
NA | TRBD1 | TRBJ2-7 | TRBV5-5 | CASSLGSGGQDYEQYF | TGTGCCAGCAGCTTGGGGTCAGGGGGCCAAGACTACGAGCAGTACTTC
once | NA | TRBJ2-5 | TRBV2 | CASSDQGLETQYF | TGTGCCAGCAGTGATCAGGGCCTGGAGACCCAGTACTTC
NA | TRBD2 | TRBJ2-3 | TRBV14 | CASSHGLAGALDTQYF | TGTGCCAGCAGCCACGGACTAGCGGGAGCATTAGATACGCAGTATTTT
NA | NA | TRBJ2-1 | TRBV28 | CRTTRGVYNEQFF | TGCCGCACTACCAGGGGGGTCTACAATGAGCAGTTCTTC
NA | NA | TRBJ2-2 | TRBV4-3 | CASSQESSGELFF | TGCGCCAGCAGCCAAGAGTCATCCGGGGAGCTGTTTTTT
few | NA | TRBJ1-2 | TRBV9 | CASSVGSANYGYTF | TGTGCCAGCAGCGTAGGGTCAGCTAACTATGGCTACACCTTC
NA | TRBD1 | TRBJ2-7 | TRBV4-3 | CSSTGQSYEQYF | TGCTCCAGCACGGGACAGTCCTACGAGCAGTACTTC
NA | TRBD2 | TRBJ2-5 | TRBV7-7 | CASSLGGTSGETQYF | TGTGCCAGCAGCTTAGGCGGTACTAGCGGGGAGACCCAGTACTTC
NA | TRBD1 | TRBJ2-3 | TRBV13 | CASRDRGTDTQYF | TGTGCCAGCAGGGACAGGGGGACAGATACGCAGTATTTT
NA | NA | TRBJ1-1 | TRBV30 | CAWSVAVNTEAFF | TGTGCCTGGAGTGTAGCGGTGAACACTGAAGCTTTCTTT
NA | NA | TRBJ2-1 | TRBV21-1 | CASSTRTSGSSYNEQFF | TGTGCCAGCAGCACCCGGACTAGCGGGAGCTCCTACAATGAGCAGTTCTTC
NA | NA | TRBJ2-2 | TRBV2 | CASLFEGNTGELFF | TGTGCCAGCCTTTTTGAGGGGAACACCGGGGAGCTGTTTTTT
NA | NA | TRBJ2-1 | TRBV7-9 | CASSSQRFSYNEQFF | TGTGCCAGCAGCTCCCAGCGTTTCTCCTACAATGAGCAGTTCTTC
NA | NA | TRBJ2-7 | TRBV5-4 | CASSLGLAPEQYF | TGTGCCAGCAGCTTGGGGCTAGCGCCCGAGCAGTACTTC
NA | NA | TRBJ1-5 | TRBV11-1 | CASSPGVQGSNQPQHF | TGTGCCAGCAGCCCAGGCGTCCAGGGGAGCAATCAGCCCCAGCATTTT
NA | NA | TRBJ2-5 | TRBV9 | CASSVTQGLETQYF | TGTGCCAGCAGCGTAACCCAGGGGTTGGAGACCCAGTACTTC
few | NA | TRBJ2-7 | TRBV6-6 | CASSWVRGRATYEQYF | TGTGCCAGCAGTTGGGTTAGGGGGAGGGCTACCTACGAGCAGTACTTC
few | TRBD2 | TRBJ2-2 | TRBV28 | CASSISLADTGELFF | TGTGCCAGCAGCATTAGCCTAGCGGACACCGGGGAGCTGTTTTTT
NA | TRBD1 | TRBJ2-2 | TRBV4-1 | CASSSLGQGANTGELFF | TGCGCCAGCAGCTCTTTAGGACAGGGCGCGAACACCGGGGAGCTGTTTTTT
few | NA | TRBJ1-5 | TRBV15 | CATSRAGGNQPQHF | TGTGCCACCAGCCGTGCCGGGGGCAATCAGCCCCAGCATTTT
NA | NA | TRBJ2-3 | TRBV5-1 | CASSLAGLAGDTQYF | TGCGCCAGCAGCTTGGCCGGTCTAGCTGGCGATACGCAGTATTTT
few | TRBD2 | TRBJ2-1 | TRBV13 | CASSPQGLAGFYNEQFF | TGTGCCAGCAGCCCCCAAGGACTAGCGGGATTCTACAATGAGCAGTTCTTC
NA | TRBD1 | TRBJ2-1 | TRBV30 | CAWSGGGDEQFF | TGTGCCTGGAGTGGAGGGGGCGATGAGCAGTTCTTC
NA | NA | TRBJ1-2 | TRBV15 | CATSTGMSYGYTF | TGTGCCACCAGCACCGGTATGAGCTATGGCTACACCTTC
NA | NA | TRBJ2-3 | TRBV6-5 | CASSSAGGRGTDTQYF | TGTGCCAGCAGTTCCGCCGGGGGGCGAGGGACAGATACGCAGTATTTT
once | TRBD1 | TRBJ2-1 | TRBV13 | CASSEQGAHSYNEQFF | TGTGCCAGCAGCGAACAGGGGGCTCATTCCTACAATGAGCAGTTCTTC
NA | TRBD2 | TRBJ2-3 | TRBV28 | CASNQLAGGGTDTQYF | TGTGCCAGCAACCAACTAGCGGGAGGTGGCACAGATACGCAGTATTTT
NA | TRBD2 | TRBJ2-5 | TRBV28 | CASSLILAGALQETQYF | TGTGCCAGCAGTTTAATCCTAGCGGGAGCCCTTCAAGAGACCCAGTACTTC
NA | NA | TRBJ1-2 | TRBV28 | CASSSNGGVYGYTF | TGTGCCAGCAGTTCTAATGGGGGGGTCTATGGCTACACCTTC
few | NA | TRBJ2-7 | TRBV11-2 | CASSRASYEQYF | TGTGCCAGCAGCCGAGCTTCCTACGAGCAGTACTTC
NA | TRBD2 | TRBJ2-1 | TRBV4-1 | CASSQDPTSGNGNEQFF | TGCGCCAGCAGCCAAGATCCTACTAGCGGGAATGGCAATGAGCAGTTCTTC
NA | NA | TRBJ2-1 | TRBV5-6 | CASSLWGASGYNEQFF | TGTGCCAGCAGCTTGTGGGGGGCTAGCGGTTACAATGAGCAGTTCTTC